The entry below gives a single TCR beta chain sequence along with its context. Its antigen remains unidentified. As originally analysed: From ImmunoSEQ came sequences covering only the junction and carrying no quality scores, so filtering differed. Clones were read by immunoSEQ multiplex PCR, and TCRdb kept only the in-frame ones, dropping some. The D gene and trimming were derived from the DNA, and the V and J assignments and clone size from that table. The data show 2 million to 2.5 million clones, approximately 94% seen once. The data were taken from a study of shared clonotypes between healthy human individuals. Study summary: Those who served as donors were a couple of women and three men between the ages of 18 and 49. Study results and limitations: The genetic and exposure-history diversity represented was limited by few donors.

Partitioning of CD4+ cells yielded a CD45RA+ naive subset and a CD45RA-negative memory subset. The germline CDR1 and CDR2 sequences are WNHNN and SYGVQD (reference sequence). V was cut by 2 bases and J by 4 bases, with 11 bases left in between. The length of the CDR3 is 15 residues. This chain links TRBV10-1 with TRBJ2-2; D is possibly TRBD2 (6 bases). The source of this sequence is a young man in good health. The sequenced material came from naive CD4+ T cells sorted from blood. Subset of the sample: CD45RA+ positively selected. The CDR3 sequence is CASSEQPTSTGELFF. In DNA form, the CDR3 reads TGCGCCAGCAGTGAGCAACCGACTAGCACCGGGGAGCTGTTTTTT.